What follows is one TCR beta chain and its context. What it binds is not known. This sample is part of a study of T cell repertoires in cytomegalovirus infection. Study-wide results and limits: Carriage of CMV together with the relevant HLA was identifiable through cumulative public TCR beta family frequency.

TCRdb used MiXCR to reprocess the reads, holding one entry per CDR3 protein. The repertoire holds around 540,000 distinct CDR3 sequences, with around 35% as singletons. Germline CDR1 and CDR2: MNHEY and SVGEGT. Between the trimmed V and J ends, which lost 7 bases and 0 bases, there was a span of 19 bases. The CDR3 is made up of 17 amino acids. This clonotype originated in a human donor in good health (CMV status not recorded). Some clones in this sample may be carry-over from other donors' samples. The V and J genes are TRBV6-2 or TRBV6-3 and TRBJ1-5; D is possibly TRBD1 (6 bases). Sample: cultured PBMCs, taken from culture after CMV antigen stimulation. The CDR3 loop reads CASTTRDNPYSNQPQHF. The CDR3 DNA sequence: TGTGCCAGCACAACACGGGACAACCCCTATAGCAATCAGCCCCAGCATTTT.